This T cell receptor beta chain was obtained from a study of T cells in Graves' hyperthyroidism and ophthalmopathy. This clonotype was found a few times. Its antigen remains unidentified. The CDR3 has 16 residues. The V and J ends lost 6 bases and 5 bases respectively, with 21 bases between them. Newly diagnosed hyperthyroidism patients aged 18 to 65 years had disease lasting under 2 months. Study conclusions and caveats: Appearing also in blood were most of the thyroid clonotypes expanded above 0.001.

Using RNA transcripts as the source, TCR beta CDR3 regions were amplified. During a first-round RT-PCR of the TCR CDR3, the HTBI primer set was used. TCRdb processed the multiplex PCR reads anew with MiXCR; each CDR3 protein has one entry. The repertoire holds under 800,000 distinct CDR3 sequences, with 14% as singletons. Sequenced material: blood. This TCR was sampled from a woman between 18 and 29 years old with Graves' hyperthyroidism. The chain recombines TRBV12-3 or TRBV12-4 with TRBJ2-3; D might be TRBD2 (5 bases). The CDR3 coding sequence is TGTGCCAGCAGACCCCTTTTTGACCCACGGGGAGATACGCAGTATTTT. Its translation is CASRPLFDPRGDTQYF.